One sample yielded the 5 T cell receptor beta chains listed below, sequenced in a study of human CD8 memory T cell subsets. The authors made TCR beta libraries using UMI-labeled 5' RACE. TCRdb reanalyzed the 5' RACE reads and collapses them to one entry per CDR3 protein, without DNA. Its table lists around 4,900 distinct CDR3 sequences. The sample was CD8+ T cells from PBMCs. The receptor set was obtained from a human donor in good health.

The CDR3 sequence: CAWSFPGESYGYTF. This chain uses TRBV30 with TRBJ1-2; the D call from TCRdb, TRBD1, cannot be confirmed without DNA. The CDR3 spans 14 residues. Germline CDR1 is GTSNPN and CDR2 is SVGIG (reference sequence).

This chain joins TRBV4-2 and TRBJ2-7; the TRBD2 assignment by TCRdb is unverifiable without DNA. There are 16 residues in the CDR3. The germline V gene encodes CDR1 LGHNA and CDR2 YNFKEQ. CDR3 in amino acids: CASSQESSGDSYEQYF.

According to its frequency, this clonotype is medium-sized. The gene calls are TRBV29-1 and TRBJ2-6; checking the TCRdb D call of TRBD1 is not possible without DNA. Looked up from germline, CDR1 is SQVTM and CDR2 is ANQGSEA. This CDR3 is 14 amino acids long. CDR3 residues: CSVEGGSGANVLTF.

This clonotype shows up as medium-sized (0.01 to 0.1%) by frequency. CDR3 in amino acids: CASSQVPTENTEAFF. This sequence joins TRBV4-3 and TRBJ1-1. This CDR3 has 15 amino acids. The germline V gene encodes CDR1 LGHNA and CDR2 YSLEER.

The chain links TRBV18 to TRBJ2-7; checking the TCRdb D call of TRBD1 is not possible without DNA. The germline V gene encodes CDR1 KGHSH and CDR2 LQKENI. CDR3 length: 14 residues. The CDR3 region is CASSKRQGRVEQYF.